The T cell receptor beta chain described here comes from a study of cytomegalovirus exposure and HLA in healthy donors. Whole-study results and caveats: An analysis done earlier found most TCR beta V segments productive about 87% or about 30% of the time. Looking again later, the authors saw that most CMV-associated TCR beta chains seemed HLA-restricted.

CDR1 is SGHTA and CDR2 is FQGNSA in the germline V gene. CDR3 length: 15 amino acids. Between the trimmed V and J ends, which lost 1 base and 0 bases, there was a span of 8 bases. This clone was picked up one time. Its antigen is not identified. The PCR made use of 60 Vbeta and 13 Jbeta primers. TCRdb keeps only in-frame clones here, not all; method: immunoSEQ multiplex PCR. Here the sample spans 110,000 or so clones, around 77% being singletons. Sequencing input: PBMCs. The rearrangement links TRBV7-2 to TRBJ2-3, with no clear D. The TCR was taken from a man aged 45 to 65 in good health and CMV-seropositive. The CDR3 DNA sequence: TGTGCCAGCAGCTTAGGACTTGGTAGCACAGATACGCAGTATTTT. This translates into CASSLGLGSTDTQYF.